This T cell receptor (beta chain) was sequenced in a study of post-analysis software for immune sequencing data (dated by TCRdb to between 2014 and 2017). Background on the whole study: Disease courses on record covered relapsing-remitting, secondary progressive and progressive-relapsing multiple sclerosis, though some patients had no subtype annotation. The multiple sclerosis patient repertoires were compared with some twelve previously published healthy control repertoires from donors aged about 6 to 26 years. A subset of samples was prepared in parallel using single-end sample barcoding, then pooled and co-amplified after Illumina adapter ligation.

From cysteine to phenylalanine, the CDR3 is 15 amino acids long. Left in the record is the CDR3 DNA by itself, 45 bases read in frame from the first base. The germline V end is reduced by 3 bases and the J end by 8 bases; junction bases left unmatched: 8. In the germline V gene, CDR1 corresponds to MGHRA and CDR2 to YSYEKL. To demonstrate the VDJtools post-analysis software, the study profiled TCR beta repertoires from the peripheral blood of about 13 young patients with multiple sclerosis. The multiple sclerosis patients were children and adolescents between roughly 6 and 16 years of age. On this clonotype itself: The antigen it binds to is not known. A much larger clone is a single base away; this may be a read error.

Receptors were amplified or captured by PCR. The sequencer was an Illumina HiSeq 2500. Unique molecular identifiers were incorporated into TCR beta cDNA libraries to reduce PCR and sequencing biases. Approximately 500,000 cDNA molecules were obtained per 1 to 10 million input T cells, so each molecule approximated one T cell. The patient libraries were prepared and sequenced using the same protocol as the earlier healthy control dataset. Within a given batch, samples were prepared together, multiplexed and sequenced on the same HiSeq lane. Regarding the original processing steps: Raw barcoded reads were processed with MIGEC, discarding single-read molecular identifier groups before consensus assembly and CDR3 extraction. Clonotype tables were post-analysed with VDJtools, and diversity was normalized by down-sampling all datasets to the smallest sample size. To correct batch-related cross-sample contamination, repertoire overlap clustering matched CDR3 amino acid sequences but not nucleotide sequences. TCRdb ran its own pipeline on the public reads, namely fastp trimming at Q25 and MiXCR clone calling, and kept in-frame beta chains. Each record represents a unique CDR3 protein, reported with the most common genes and DNA among its rows. The V and J calls come from TCRdb's annotation, not from the publication. The sample records 170,000 or so distinct CDR3 sequences, approximately 28% of which are singletons. Of the sample, about 1.6% falls within the top ten clones.

What the work shows at the level of the full study, not this receptor alone: Normalized Chao1 diversity was significantly lower in multiple sclerosis patients than controls, suggesting substantial peripheral T-cell clonal expansion. Patients showed significantly higher frequencies than controls for roughly five TRBV segments, among them TRBV5-6, TRBV5-1 and TRBV20-1. The multiple sclerosis patient group was slightly younger than the control group. Direct clustering with F measure showed strong co-clustering of samples prepared in the same batch, prompting a batch-effect correction.

The sample taken for sequencing was blood. The receptor was isolated from a girl aged 10-17 years with multiple sclerosis. This chain joins TRBV4-1 to TRBJ2-7, with TRBD1 identical over 12 junction bases. The nucleotides read TGCGCCAGCAGCCACCCGGGACAGGGGGCGGACAAGCAGTACTTC. This sequence encodes CASSHPGQGADKQYF.